The next 5 T cell receptor beta chains were all read from a single sample in a study of blood T cell repertoires in COVID-19. The repertoire was sequenced with immunoSEQ multiplex PCR; TCRdb's copy has only in-frame clones and lacks some. The sample holds tens of thousands of clones, approximately 80% seen once. The sequenced material came from peripheral blood. All receptors derive from an elderly man with active or convalescent COVID-19.

The chain has TRBV6-5 and TRBJ1-2; 8 nucleotides line up with TRBD1. With 6 bases clipped from V and 8 bases from J, the junction kept 5 bases outside the gene matches. The CDR3 contains 12 residues. Per the germline V gene, CDR1 is MNHEY and CDR2 is SVGAGI. DNA of the CDR3: TGTGCCAGCAGACCAGGGGGCGGAGGCTACACCTTC. It translates to CASRPGGGGYTF.

The chain recombines TRBV19 with TRBJ2-3; 9 positions agree with TRBD2. The germline CDR1 and CDR2 sequences are LNHDA and SQIVND (reference sequence). This CDR3 contains 16 residues. Germline trimming cut 3 bases from V and 8 bases from J; bases unmatched to any gene: 12. CDR3 DNA sequence: TGTGCCAGTAGTATCTGGATGGTAGCGGGGGTGGGTACGCAGTATTTT. It is translated as CASSIWMVAGVGTQYF.

The chain combines TRBV5-1 with TRBJ2-2; 7 nucleotides align to TRBD2. The CDR3 runs to 14 residues. With 5 bases clipped from V and 4 bases from J, the junction kept 5 bases outside the gene matches. Germline V lookup: CDR1 SGHRS, CDR2 YFSETQ. Here the CDR3 DNA reads TGCGCCAGCAGGAGGCGGGGGAGCACCGGGGAGCTGTTTTTT. Translated, it gives CASRRRGSTGELFF.

The genes are TRBV6-2 or TRBV6-3 and TRBJ2-1; 11 nucleotides match TRBD2. V lost 6 bases to trimming and J lost 0 bases; unmatched junction nucleotides: 4. Germline assignment: CDR1 MNHEY and CDR2 SVGEGT. This CDR3 region has 16 residues. The CDR3 DNA reads TGTGCCAGCAGCCCGACTAGCGGGGTCTCCTACAATGAGCAGTTCTTC. Amino acids: CASSPTSGVSYNEQFF.

J is TRBJ2-3 and V is TRBV7-6; D is undetermined. This CDR3 is 18 amino acids long. Trimming pared 0 bases from V and 2 bases from J, leaving 18 bases between. In germline, CDR1 is SGHVS, CDR2 FNYEAQ. The CDR3 is CASSLALAARRDTDTQYF. As DNA, the CDR3 is TGTGCCAGCAGCTTAGCGCTGGCTGCGCGGAGAGACACAGATACGCAGTATTTT. Full variable domain (rest looked up from reference TRBV7-6 and TRBJ2-3): GAGVSQSPRYKVTKRGQDVALRCDPISGHVSLYWYRQALGQGPEFLTYFNYEAQQDKSGLPNDRFSAERPEGSISTLTIQRTEQRDSAMYRCASSLALAARRDTDTQYFGPGTRLTVL.